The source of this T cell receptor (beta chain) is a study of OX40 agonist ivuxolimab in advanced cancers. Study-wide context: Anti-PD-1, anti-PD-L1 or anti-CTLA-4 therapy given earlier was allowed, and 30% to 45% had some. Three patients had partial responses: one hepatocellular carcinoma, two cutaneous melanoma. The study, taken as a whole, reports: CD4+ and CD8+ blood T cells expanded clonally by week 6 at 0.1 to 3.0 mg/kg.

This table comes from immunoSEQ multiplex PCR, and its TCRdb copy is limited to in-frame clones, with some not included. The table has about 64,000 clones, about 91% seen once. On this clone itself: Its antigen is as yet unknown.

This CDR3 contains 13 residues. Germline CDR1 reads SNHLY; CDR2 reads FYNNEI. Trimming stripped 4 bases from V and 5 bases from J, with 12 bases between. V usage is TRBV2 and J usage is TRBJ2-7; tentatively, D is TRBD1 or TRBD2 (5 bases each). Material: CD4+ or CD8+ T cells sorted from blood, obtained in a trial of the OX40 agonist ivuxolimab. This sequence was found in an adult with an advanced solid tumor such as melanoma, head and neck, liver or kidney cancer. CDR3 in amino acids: CASSVGVQNEQYF. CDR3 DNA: TGTGCCAGCAGTGTGGGGGTTCAAAACGAGCAGTACTTC.